This T cell receptor (beta chain) was sequenced during a study of cytomegalovirus exposure and HLA in healthy donors. Study as a whole: About 84% of more than 300 genotyped donors fell in the Caucasian-associated ancestry cluster.

Trimming removed 3 bases from V and 2 bases from J, with 16 bases in between. The germline V gene encodes CDR1 MDHEN and CDR2 SYDVKM. The CDR3 consists of 16 residues. PCR amplification relied on 60 Vbeta primers (plus 13 Jbeta primers). TCRdb keeps only in-frame clones here, not all; method: immunoSEQ multiplex PCR. The repertoire holds around 200,000 clones, about two thirds seen once, with about 3% in the top ten. This clonotype originated in a middle-aged man in good health and CMV-seropositive. The sample comprised PBMCs. The chain has TRBV28 and TRBJ1-2; D is unclear. CDR3 bases: TGTGCCAGCAGTTTTCGGGGTTATGGCCCCAACTATGGCTACACCTTC. As protein: CASSFRGYGPNYGYTF.